One sample yielded the 23 T cell receptor beta chains listed below, sequenced in a study of shared clonotypes between healthy human individuals (dated by TCRdb to between 2020 and 2021). Library method: the immunoSEQ multiplex PCR assay. The immuneACCESS repertoire file appears here via TCRdb, limited to in-frame rearrangements. These files lack a portion of the clones; in checked studies, under half of the deficit traces to unresolved V genes, and the cause of the others is not known. The sample table shows around 700,000 clones, and around two thirds are seen once. The ten most abundant clones make up 1.7% of the sample. The sequenced sample consisted of memory CD4+ T cells sorted from blood. The label giving this sample's cell subset or site can be read as: CD45RA-negative fraction. The receptors derive from a woman in her twenties or thirties in good health.

This chain uses TRBV27 with TRBJ1-1, with 9 positions matching TRBD1. The J segment lost 1 base and the V segment lost 6 bases, leaving 9 bases of the junction unmatched. The germline CDR1 and CDR2 sequences are MNHEY and SMNVEV (reference sequence). This CDR3 is built from 16 residues. This CDR3 is CASRGAQGARNTEAFF. The CDR3 DNA follows: TGTGCCAGCAGGGGGGCACAGGGGGCGAGGAACACTGAAGCTTTCTTT.

The chain uses TRBV19 and TRBJ2-6; D may be TRBD1 or TRBD2 (5 bases each). The V gene's germline CDR1 is LNHDA and CDR2 SQIVND (reference sequence). V was trimmed by 6 bases and J by 0 bases, leaving 12 bases between them. The CDR3 spans 16 residues. The CDR3 is CASSRGIGSGANVLTF. Here the CDR3 DNA reads TGTGCCAGTAGCCGGGGCATAGGCTCTGGGGCCAACGTCCTGACTTTC.

This chain uses TRBV6-1 with TRBJ1-5, with D possibly being TRBD1 (6 bases). Trimming removed 0 bases at V and 7 bases at J, with 16 bases between. The germline V gene has CDR1 MNHNS and CDR2 SASEGT. CDR3 length: 16 residues. The CDR3 loop reads CASSEAWGAEEQPQHF. CDR3 DNA sequence: TGTGCCAGCAGTGAAGCGTGGGGGGCTGAGGAGCAGCCCCAGCATTTT.

The chain carries TRBV7-6 and TRBJ2-5, with 8 bases aligning to TRBD2. V lost 1 base and J lost 1; bases outside the gene matches: 2. Germline lookup yields CDR1 SGHVS and CDR2 FNYEAQ. The CDR3 extends over 15 amino acids. The CDR3 sequence is CASSLGTSIQETQYF. The CDR3 nucleotides are TGTGCCAGCAGCTTAGGGACTAGCATCCAAGAGACCCAGTACTTC.

This clone appeared once. The chain couples TRBV19 to TRBJ2-1, with TRBD2 identical over 7 bases. V gave up 4 bases and J gave up 1 base; unmatched junction bases: 4. The CDR3 is made up of 15 amino acids. Germline CDR1 is LNHDA and CDR2 is SQIVND (reference sequence). For the CDR3, the DNA is TGTGCCAGTAGTAATCTAGCGGATTCCTACAATGAGCAGTTCTTC. Translated: CASSNLADSYNEQFF.

The V call is TRBV5-1, the J call TRBJ1-2, with D uncertain. The CDR3 has 13 residues. Trimming took 4 bases from V and 3 from J, leaving 10 bases between them. CDR1 and CDR2 from the germline V gene are SGHRS and YFSETQ. The CDR3 protein is CASSPRADYGYTF. CDR3 nucleotides: TGCGCCAGCAGCCCCCGGGCGGACTATGGCTACACCTTC.

This clone was observed many times. V usage is TRBV6-1 and J usage is TRBJ2-2; 8 bases map to TRBD1. The J segment lost 3 bases and the V segment lost 3 bases, leaving 6 bases of the junction unmatched. Germline V lookup: CDR1 MNHNS, CDR2 SASEGT. This CDR3 spans 16 amino acids. CDR3 sequence (DNA): TGTGCCAGCAGTGAGGCAGGGGGCCTGGACACCGGGGAGCTGTTTTTT. It encodes CASSEAGGLDTGELFF.

On this clone itself: A read error may be the cause here, since a much bigger clone is one base away. This specimen includes other DNA sequences encoding the same CDR3. The V gene is TRBV6-1, the J gene TRBJ1-3; D not certain. Germline lookup yields CDR1 MNHNS and CDR2 SASEGT. V was shortened by 2 bases and J by 4 bases, with 6 bases between the two germline ends. The CDR3 is 13 amino acids. The chain's CDR3 is CASSEQAGNTIYF. CDR3 coding DNA: TGTGCCAGCAGTGAACAGGCCGGAAACACCATATATTTT.

V gene TRBV5-1 combines with J gene TRBJ2-1; 11 bases line up with TRBD2. Germline loops: CDR1 SGHRS, CDR2 YFSETQ. This CDR3 contains 16 residues. The V segment lost 2 bases and the J segment 3 bases; nucleotides outside the gene matches: 4. CDR3 in DNA: TGCGCCAGCAGCTTCGCTAGCGGGAGGTACTACAATGAGCAGTTCTTC. Translating it yields CASSFASGRYYNEQFF.

The table lists this clone with a few counts. The genes are TRBV5-5 and TRBJ2-7; D might be TRBD2 (6 bases). Trimming pared 0 bases from V and 5 bases from J, leaving 15 bases between. The germline gives CDR1 SGHKS, CDR2 YYEKEE (reference sequence). The CDR3 has 15 residues. The CDR3 coding sequence is TGTGCCAGCAGCTTGGGCGGGACCCATGGCAACGAGCAGTACTTC. Translating gives CASSLGGTHGNEQYF. Full variable domain (missing parts from reference TRBV5-5 and TRBJ2-7): DAGVTQSPTHLIKTRGQQVTLRCSPISGHKSVSWYQQVLGQGPQFIFQYYEKEERGRGNFPDRFSARQFPNYSSELNVNALLLGDSALYLCASSLGGTHGNEQYFGPGTRLTVT.

The chain carries TRBV6-5 and TRBJ2-1; 11 nucleotides agree with TRBD2. J lost 7 bases, V lost 6 bases, and 5 bases had no gene match. This CDR3 has 14 residues. The germline CDR1 and CDR2 sequences are MNHEY and SVGAGI. For the CDR3, the DNA is TGTGCCAGCAGACTAGCGGGAGTAGAGAATGAGCAGTTCTTC. This translates into CASRLAGVENEQFF.

This chain links TRBV29-1 with TRBJ1-2; D uncertain. The V gene's germline CDR1 is SQVTM and CDR2 ANQGSEA. V lost 0 bases, J lost 0 bases, and 17 bases lay in between. The length of the CDR3 is 17 residues. For the CDR3, the DNA is TGCAGCGTTGAAGATCCGCGGGAGAGGTTAGCTAACTATGGCTACACCTTC. Protein product: CSVEDPRERLANYGYTF.

The rearrangement joins TRBV10-2 to TRBJ1-5; D unclear. Trimming removed 6 bases at V and 5 bases at J, with 14 bases between. The germline gives CDR1 WSHSY, CDR2 SAAADI. This CDR3 is 14 amino acids long. For the CDR3, the DNA is TGCGCCAGCAGCGCAGAAGCGATGGATCAGCCCCAGCATTTT. This sequence encodes CASSAEAMDQPQHF.

V usage is TRBV27 and J usage is TRBJ2-3, with 8 positions matching TRBD1. Germline CDR1 and CDR2: MNHEY and SMNVEV (reference sequence). V lost 3 bases, J lost 2 bases, and 7 bases stayed unmatched. CDR3 length: 16 amino acids. CDR3 in amino acids: CASSFWQGAFTDTQYF. The CDR3 bases are TGTGCCAGCAGTTTCTGGCAGGGGGCGTTCACAGATACGCAGTATTTT.

The J gene is TRBJ2-7, the V gene TRBV4-1; D not resolved. This CDR3 is 14 amino acids long. Deletions cut 1 base from V and 3 bases from J, with 10 bases between. In germline, CDR1 is MGHRA, CDR2 YSYEKL. CDR3 sequence reads: CASSQAEAYYEQYF. The CDR3 coding sequence is TGCGCCAGCAGCCAAGCTGAGGCCTACTACGAGCAGTACTTC.

J is TRBJ1-2 and V is TRBV5-4; TRBD1 matches 7 bases. Germline V gives CDR1 SGHNT, CDR2 YYREEE (reference sequence). The trim removed 4 bases at V and 3 bases at J, leaving 6 bases unmatched. CDR3 size: 14 residues. CDR3 residues: CASSLQGRDYGYTF. The DNA of the CDR3 is TGTGCCAGCAGCCTACAGGGGAGGGACTATGGCTACACCTTC. The whole variable domain, remainder taken from reference TRBV5-4 and TRBJ1-2, is ETGVTQSPTHLIKTRGQQVTLRCSSQSGHNTVSWYQQALGQGPQFIFQYYREEENGRGNFPPRFSGLQFPNYSSELNVNALELDDSALYLCASSLQGRDYGYTFGSGTRLTVV.

The rearrangement joins TRBV4-1 to TRBJ2-1, with D perhaps TRBD1 (5 bases). Trimming cost V 2 bases and J 9 bases, with 20 bases left between them. CDR1 and CDR2 from the germline V gene are MGHRA and YSYEKL. CDR3 length: 16 amino acids. The DNA for the CDR3 is TGCGCCAGCAGCCAAAACCGGGTTCTCCTAAGGGGTGAGCAGTTCTTC. Amino acids: CASSQNRVLLRGEQFF.

This clone was picked up a small number of times. V and J are TRBV2 and TRBJ2-3; the D gene could be TRBD1 or TRBD2 (5 bases each). Germline V gives CDR1 SNHLY, CDR2 FYNNEI. This CDR3 has 13 residues. V was cut by 5 bases and J by 1 base, with 7 bases left in between. The CDR3 loop is CASSRGGTDTQYF. The DNA of the CDR3 is TGTGCCAGCAGTAGGGGAGGCACAGATACGCAGTATTTT.

The V gene is TRBV18, the J gene TRBJ2-2; 10 bases are shared with TRBD2. The trim removed 3 bases at V and 6 bases at J, leaving 7 bases unmatched. This CDR3 region has 16 residues. Germline CDR1 KGHSH, CDR2 LQKENI. The CDR3 region has the DNA TGTGCCAGCTCACCGCCGGGACTAGCGTCCGCCGGGGAGCTGTTTTTT. Its protein is CASSPPGLASAGELFF.

The chain uses TRBV28 and TRBJ1-2, with TRBD1 identical over 8 bases. Per germline, CDR1 MDHEN and CDR2 SYDVKM. The V and J ends lost 6 bases and 6 bases, in that order; junction bases with no gene match: 15. The CDR3 length is 16 residues. The CDR3 nucleotides read TGTGCCAGCAGGCAACCTCGCCAGGGGGCGCTTAATGGCTACACCTTC. This codes for CASRQPRQGALNGYTF.

In its sample, this clone was seen a few times. This sequence joins TRBV4-1 and TRBJ2-3, with 8 bases identical to TRBD2. CDR3 length: 17 amino acids. CDR1 and CDR2 from the germline V gene are MGHRA and YSYEKL. J gave up 6 bases and V 4 bases, and 15 bases lay outside the gene matches. CDR3 bases: TGCGCCAGCAGCCCGGTCCGTACTAGCGGAGGGACGGATACGCAGTATTTT. As protein: CASSPVRTSGGTDTQYF.

The chain employs TRBV28 and TRBJ2-4; TRBD1 aligns across 8 bases. The CDR3 covers 16 residues. V was pared by 1 base and J by 6 bases, with 8 bases of the junction left unmatched. Germline lookup yields CDR1 MDHEN and CDR2 SYDVKM. The CDR3 loop reads CASSLSPGTGRNIQYF. The CDR3 coding sequence is TGTGCCAGCAGTTTATCACCCGGGACAGGTAGAAACATTCAGTACTTC. Looking up the rest from reference TRBV28 and TRBJ2-4 gives the full variable domain: DVKVTQSSRYLVKRTGEKVFLECVQDMDHENMFWYRQDPGLGLRLIYFSYDVKMKEKGDIPEGYSVSREKKERFSLILESASTNQTSMYLCASSLSPGTGRNIQYFGAGTRLSVL.

The CDR3 DNA reads as TGCAGCGTCAGGAGGGGGGCCGGACAAGAGACCCAGTACTTC. Translating it yields CSVRRGAGQETQYF. J is TRBJ2-5 and V is TRBV29-1; D might be TRBD1 or TRBD2, each matching 6 bases. Trimming pared 6 bases from V and 2 bases from J, leaving 16 bases between. The CDR3 runs 14 residues. Germline values: CDR1 SQVTM, CDR2 ANQGSEA.